The 14 T cell receptor beta chains below all came from one sample that was sequenced in a study of neurological immune-mediated disorders. TCRdb redid the calling of the 5' RACE reads with MiXCR, one entry per CDR3 protein. The sample shows approximately 58,000 distinct CDR3 sequences, 11% of them seen only once. The specimen sequenced was PBMCs. The receptors here all came from a man between 60 and 75 years old in good health.

This clonotype has ten or more counts. The chain links TRBV5-1 to TRBJ1-1; 9 nucleotides match TRBD1. V lost 0 bases, J lost 0 bases, and 3 bases stayed unmatched. The germline CDR1 and CDR2 sequences are SGHRS and YFSETQ. CDR3 length: 16 amino acids. The CDR3 is CASSLVTGGMNTEAFF. The CDR3 bases are TGCGCCAGCAGCTTGGTAACAGGGGGCATGAACACTGAAGCTTTCTTT.

CDR3 region: CASSPRTGRLNTEAFF. In DNA form, the CDR3 reads TGTGCCAGCAGTCCCAGGACAGGGAGGCTGAACACTGAAGCTTTCTTT. This chain links TRBV27 with TRBJ1-1, with TRBD1 identical over 8 bases. This CDR3 comprises 16 residues. CDR1 and CDR2 (germline): MNHEY, SMNVEV (reference sequence). V lost 5 bases, J lost 0 bases, and 8 bases stayed unmatched.

This chain links TRBV6-6 with TRBJ2-7, with D perhaps matching TRBD1 (6 bases). The CDR3 contains 13 residues. Trimming removed 2 bases at V and 8 bases at J, with 13 bases between. The germline V gene encodes CDR1 MNHNY and CDR2 SVGAGI (reference sequence). This CDR3 reads CASSYRDTEKQYF. In DNA, the CDR3 is TGTGCCAGCAGTTACCGGGACACCGAAAAGCAGTACTTC.

This clonotype was detected many times. V and J are TRBV6-5 and TRBJ1-6, with D perhaps TRBD1 (5 bases). The CDR3 has 16 amino acids. Trimming left V 2 bases short and J 7 bases short, with 15 bases between. Germline V gene sequence: CDR1 MNHEY, CDR2 SVGAGI. CDR3 sequence (DNA): TGTGCCAGCAGTTACACCCGCACGTCAGGGAATTCACCCCTCCACTTT. Its translation is CASSYTRTSGNSPLHF.

The CDR3 here is CASRSSGGPYYGYTF. CDR3 DNA: TGTGCCAGCAGGTCTAGCGGGGGGCCCTACTATGGCTACACCTTC. This chain joins TRBV27 and TRBJ1-2; possibly TRBD1 for D (6 bases). Trimming removed 6 bases at V and 3 bases at J, with 17 bases between. The length of the CDR3 is 15 residues. Per the germline V gene, CDR1 is MNHEY and CDR2 is SMNVEV (reference sequence).

There are many counts of this clonotype. V gene TRBV9 combines with J gene TRBJ2-1; 7 bases are shared with TRBD1. The germline CDR1 and CDR2 sequences are SGDLS and YYNGEE. The CDR3 loop spans 16 amino acids. J gave up 0 bases and V 2 bases, and 5 bases lay outside the gene matches. CDR3 sequence reads: CASSVLGQSSYNEQFF. The CDR3 DNA follows: TGTGCCAGCAGCGTCCTGGGACAGAGCTCCTACAATGAGCAGTTCTTC.

As regards this clonotype: One end of the junction varies from germline; a read error may be responsible. The chain links TRBV28 to TRBJ2-3; TRBD1 matches at 9 bases. The CDR3 sequence is 15 residues long. Germline CDR1 reads MDHEN; CDR2 reads SYDVKM. CDR3 residues: CVSLVQGASTYTQYF. The CDR3 nucleotides are TGTGTCAGCCTAGTACAGGGGGCCAGCACATATACGCAGTATTTT.

At least ten counts were recorded for this clonotype. The chain combines TRBV6-6 with TRBJ2-3; 11 bases line up with TRBD2. The CDR3 runs 17 residues. V lost 6 bases and J lost 0; bases outside the gene matches: 8. Germline CDR1 and CDR2: MNHNY and SVGAGI (reference sequence). The CDR3 protein is CASSRRTSGLSTDTQYF. The CDR3 bases are TGTGCCAGCAGCCGGCGGACTAGCGGGTTAAGCACAGATACGCAGTATTTT.

The chain combines TRBV18 with TRBJ2-3; D tentatively fits TRBD1 or TRBD2 (5 bases each). Germline CDR1 KGHSH, CDR2 LQKENI. V was trimmed by 5 bases and J by 2 bases, leaving 14 bases between them. The CDR3 is 15 residues long. As DNA, the CDR3 is TGTGCCAGCTCAGACCCGGGACGATCCACAGATACGCAGTATTTT. Translation: CASSDPGRSTDTQYF.

At least ten counts were recorded for this clonotype. J is TRBJ2-5 and V is TRBV7-2, with TRBD2 matching 12 bases. The J segment lost 2 bases and the V segment lost 5 bases, leaving 12 bases of the junction unmatched. Per the germline V gene, CDR1 is SGHTA and CDR2 is FQGNSA. The CDR3 spans 18 residues. The DNA for the CDR3 is TGTGCCAGCAGCGTGGCCCCGGTACTAGCGGGGGGACAAGAGACCCAGTACTTC. This translates into CASSVAPVLAGGQETQYF. Full variable domain (remainder filled in from reference TRBV7-2 and TRBJ2-5): GAGVSQSPSNKVTEKGKDVELRCDPISGHTALYWYRQSLGQGLEFLIYFQGNSAPDKSGLPSDRFSAERTGGSVSTLTIQRTQQEDSAVYLCASSVAPVLAGGQETQYFGPGTRLLVL.

The table lists this clonotype with many counts. The chain joins TRBV10-3 to TRBJ1-2; D not certain. Germline V gene sequence: CDR1 ENHRY, CDR2 SYGVKD. CDR3 size: 12 residues. Trimming left V 5 bases short and J 5 bases short, with 9 bases between. CDR3 sequence: CAISQDSYGYTF. The DNA for the CDR3 is TGTGCCATCAGTCAGGATTCGTATGGCTACACCTTC.

Ten or more counts support this clonotype. DNA for the CDR3: TGTGCCAGCTCACCGCGACAGGGCAACCACTACGAGCAGTACTTC. Translating gives CASSPRQGNHYEQYF. The chain combines TRBV18 with TRBJ2-7; 7 positions agree with TRBD1. The CDR3 spans 15 residues. Germline trimming cut 3 bases from V and 3 bases from J; bases unmatched to any gene: 8. The germline CDR1 and CDR2 sequences are KGHSH and LQKENI. Full variable domain (outside the CDR3, taken from reference TRBV18 and TRBJ2-7): NAGVMQNPRHLVRRRGQEARLRCSPMKGHSHVYWYRQLPEEGLKFMVYLQKENIIDESGMPKERFSAEFPKEGPSILRIQQVVRGDSAAYFCASSPRQGNHYEQYFGPGTRLTVT.

This rearrangement joins TRBV12-3 or TRBV12-4 to TRBJ1-3; D uncertain. V gave up 1 base and J gave up 4 bases, with 5 bases separating them. CDR3 length: 13 residues. The CDR3 bases are TGTGCCAGCAGTTTAGAACCCGGAAACACCATATATTTT. It is translated as CASSLEPGNTIYF.

This clonotype was recorded at least ten times. This rearrangement joins TRBV7-2 to TRBJ2-5; TRBD1 aligns across 7 bases. The V gene's germline CDR1 is SGHTA and CDR2 FQGNSA. CDR3 length equals 16 residues. V trimming: 4 bases; J trimming: 4 bases; junction bases outside the gene matches: 12. CDR3 DNA: TGTGCCAGCAGCTCCAGATACGACAGGGTTGGAGAGACCCAGTACTTC. It is translated as CASSSRYDRVGETQYF.